This T cell receptor (beta chain) was sequenced during a study of shared clonotypes between healthy human individuals. The V gene lost 7 bases and the J gene lost 7 bases, with 19 bases spanning the gap. Looked up from germline, CDR1 is MNHNS and CDR2 is SASEGT. This CDR3 is built from 15 residues. About this clone: What it binds is not known.

General observations from the study: When compared with the clonotypes that were shared by all four sorted-subset donors, the non-shared clonotypes turned out to have lower generation probabilities. A handful of donors showed sharing of approximately 5% of naive CD4 clonotypes.

The table came from immunoSEQ multiplex PCR; TCRdb's copy has only in-frame clones and leaves some out. The sample includes roughly 2.4 million clones, about 94% of them seen just once. The source material was naive CD4+ T cells sorted from blood. Subset indicated: CD45RA+ positively selected. The chain couples TRBV6-1 to TRBJ1-4; weak D call: TRBD1 (5 bases). The source is a man aged 18 to 29 in good health. The CDR3 protein is CASNTGTSDLEKLFF. The CDR3 nucleotides are TGTGCCAGCAACACAGGCACCTCCGACCTTGAAAAACTGTTTTTT.